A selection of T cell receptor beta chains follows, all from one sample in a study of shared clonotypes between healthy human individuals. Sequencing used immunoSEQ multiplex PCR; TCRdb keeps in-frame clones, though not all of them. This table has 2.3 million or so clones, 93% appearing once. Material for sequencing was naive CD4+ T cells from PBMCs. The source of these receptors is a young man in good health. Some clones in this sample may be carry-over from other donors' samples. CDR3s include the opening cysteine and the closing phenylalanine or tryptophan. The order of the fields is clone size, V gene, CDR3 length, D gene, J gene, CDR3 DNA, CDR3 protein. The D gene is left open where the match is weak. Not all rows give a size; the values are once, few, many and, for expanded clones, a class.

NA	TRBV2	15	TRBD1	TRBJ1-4	TGTGCCAGCAGCGCCAGGGGGACAGCGCCTGGGAAACTGTTTTTT	CASSARGTAPGKLFF
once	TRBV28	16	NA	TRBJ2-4	TGTGCCAGCAGTTTAATATGGGCGGGGGCCAAAAACATTCAGTACTTC	CASSLIWAGAKNIQYF
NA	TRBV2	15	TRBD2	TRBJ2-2	TGTGCCAGCAGAGGACTAGCGGGACCCTTCGGGGAGCTGTTTTTT	CASRGLAGPFGELFF
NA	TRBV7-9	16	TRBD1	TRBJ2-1	TGTGCCAGCAGCCCCCTTACAGGGGGCTCCTACAATGAGCAGTTCTTC	CASSPLTGGSYNEQFF
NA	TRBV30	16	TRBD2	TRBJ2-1	TGTGCCTGGAGTACTGGACTAGCGGGAGTTTTGAATGAGCAGTTCTTC	CAWSTGLAGVLNEQFF
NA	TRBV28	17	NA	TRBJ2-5	TGTGCCAGCAGGCCCTCAGGGGGGAAACCCGCTTCGGAGACCCAGTACTTC	CASRPSGGKPASETQYF
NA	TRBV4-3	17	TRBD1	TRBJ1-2	TGCGCCAGCAGCCAAGCCCCCGGGACAGGGGGCGTGTGGGGCTACACCTTC	CASSQAPGTGGVWGYTF
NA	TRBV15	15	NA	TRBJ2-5	TGTGCCACCAGCAGAGATTTGCGAGCGGGCGAGACCCAGTACTTC	CATSRDLRAGETQYF
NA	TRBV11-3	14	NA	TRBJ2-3	TGTGCCAGCAGCTTAGGGCAGTCTACAGATACGCAGTATTTT	CASSLGQSTDTQYF
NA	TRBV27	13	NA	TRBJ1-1	TGTGCCAGCGGAGGGAGGATGAACACTGAAGCTTTCTTT	CASGGRMNTEAFF
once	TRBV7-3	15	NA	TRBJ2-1	TGTGCCAGCAGCTTAGGGAGGCTAGGGTGGAATGAGCAGTTCTTC	CASSLGRLGWNEQFF
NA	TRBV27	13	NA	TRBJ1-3	TGTGCCAGCAGTCGGACGAATGGAAACACCATATATTTT	CASSRTNGNTIYF
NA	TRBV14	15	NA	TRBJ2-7	TGTGCCAGCAGCCGCCTCCTTGAGACAGATTACGAGCAGTACTTC	CASSRLLETDYEQYF
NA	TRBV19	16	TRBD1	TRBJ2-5	TGTGCCAGTAGTAACACGAACAGGGGTCGGCGGGAGACCCAGTACTTC	CASSNTNRGRRETQYF
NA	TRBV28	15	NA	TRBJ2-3	TGTGCCAGCAGTTCTCCCGGACAGTACACAGATACGCAGTATTTT	CASSSPGQYTDTQYF
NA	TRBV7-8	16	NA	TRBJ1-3	TGTGCCAGCAGCTTAGCGTACTGGGGCTACGGGAACACCATATATTTT	CASSLAYWGYGNTIYF
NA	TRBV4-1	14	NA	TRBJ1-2	TGCGCCAGCAGCCAAGGAGCGGGGACCTATGGCTACACCTTC	CASSQGAGTYGYTF
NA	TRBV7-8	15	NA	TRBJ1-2	TGTGCCAGCAGCCCCGGCACAATCCTGTTCTATGGCTACACCTTC	CASSPGTILFYGYTF
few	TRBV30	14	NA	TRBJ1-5	TGTGCCTGGAGTGGAGTACAGAGCAATCAGCCCCAGCATTTT	CAWSGVQSNQPQHF
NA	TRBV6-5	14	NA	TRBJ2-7	TGTGCCAGCAGTCGGAGGAGGGAATCCTACGAGCAGTACTTC	CASSRRRESYEQYF
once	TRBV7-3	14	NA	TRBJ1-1	TGTGCCAGCAGCCCCCTGCCCCGCGGCGCTGAAGCTTTCTTT	CASSPLPRGAEAFF
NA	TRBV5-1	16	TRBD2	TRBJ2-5	TGCGCCAGCAGCATATATAGCGGGAGGGCCCGGGAGACCCAGTACTTC	CASSIYSGRARETQYF
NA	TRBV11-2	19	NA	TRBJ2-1	TGTGCCAGCAGCTTAGACAGGGCCCTCTCCAGCGGAGCCTACAATGAGCAGTTCTTC	CASSLDRALSSGAYNEQFF
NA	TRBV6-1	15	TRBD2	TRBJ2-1	TGTGCCAGCAGTAAACTAGCGGGAGGCTGGAATGAGCAGTTCTTC	CASSKLAGGWNEQFF
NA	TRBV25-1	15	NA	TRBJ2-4	TGTGCCAGCAGTGAGGTGCACGGGGGCAAAAACATTCAGTACTTC	CASSEVHGGKNIQYF
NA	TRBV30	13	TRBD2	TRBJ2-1	TGTGCCTGGAGTACTAGCGGTACAGCGCAGCAGTTCTTC	CAWSTSGTAQQFF
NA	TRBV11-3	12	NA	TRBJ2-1	TGTGCCAGCAGCTTAGTTTACAATGAGCAGTTCTTC	CASSLVYNEQFF
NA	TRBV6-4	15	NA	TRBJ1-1	TGTGCCAGCAGCCCCACGGGCAGCTTGAACACTGAAGCTTTCTTT	CASSPTGSLNTEAFF
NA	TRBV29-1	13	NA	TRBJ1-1	TGCAGCGTTGAATTATTGCCGAAGACTGAAGCTTTCTTT	CSVELLPKTEAFF
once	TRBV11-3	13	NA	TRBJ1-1	TGTGCCAGCAGCCCAAACATAGGAACTGAAGCTTTCTTT	CASSPNIGTEAFF
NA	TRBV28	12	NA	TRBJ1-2	TGTGCCAGCAGTTTCGCCAACTATGACTACACCTTC	CASSFANYDYTF
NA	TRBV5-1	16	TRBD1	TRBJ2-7	TGCGCCAGCAGCCTCACCCAGGGACAGGGCAACTACGAGCAGTACTTC	CASSLTQGQGNYEQYF
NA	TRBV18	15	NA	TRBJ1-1	TGTGCCAGCTCACCCTTGGTTAAGGGGGACGCTGAAGCTTTCTTT	CASSPLVKGDAEAFF
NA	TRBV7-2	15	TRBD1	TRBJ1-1	TGTGCCAGCAGCTTGAGGACAGGGGTGAACACTGAAGCTTTCTTT	CASSLRTGVNTEAFF
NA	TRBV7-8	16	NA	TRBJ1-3	TGTGCCAGCAGCGTGAAGACCGGCAGCTCTGGAAACACCATATATTTT	CASSVKTGSSGNTIYF
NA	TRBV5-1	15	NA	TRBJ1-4	TGCGCCAGCAGCGCGGGTAGGGCGGCTAATGAAAAACTGTTTTTT	CASSAGRAANEKLFF
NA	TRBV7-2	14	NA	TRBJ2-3	TGTGCCAGCAGCTCCTCCCGATACACAGATACGCAGTATTTT	CASSSSRYTDTQYF
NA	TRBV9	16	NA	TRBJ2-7	TGTGCCAGCAGCTTATTCCCGGACACTGAGGGCTACGAGCAGTACTTC	CASSLFPDTEGYEQYF
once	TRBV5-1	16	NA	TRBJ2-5	TGCGCCAGCAGCTTGAGTAAGGGGGCCGGGGGTGAGACCCAGTACTTC	CASSLSKGAGGETQYF